This TCR beta chain was documented in a study of T cells of healthy individuals. TCRdb analysed the 5' RACE reads with MiXCR anew, one entry per CDR3 protein. This sample has nearly 100,000 distinct CDR3 sequences, with around 17% found just once. This clonotype was observed a few times. The CDR3 contains 13 residues. V lost 5 bases and J lost 8, with 12 bases in between. CDR1 and CDR2 from the germline V gene are KGHDR and SFDVKD. The TCR comes from a human donor in good health. The chain carries TRBV24-1 and TRBJ2-1; D perhaps matches TRBD2 (6 bases). The DNA of the CDR3 is TGTGCCACCAGTGTCGCGGGAAGGTATGAGCAGTTCTTC. It yields the protein CATSVAGRYEQFF.